The 12 T cell receptor beta chains given below trace back to one sample, sequenced in a study of cytomegalovirus exposure and HLA in healthy donors. With 60 Vbeta and 13 Jbeta primers, the PCR was carried out. Libraries were prepared by immunoSEQ multiplex PCR; TCRdb keeps only in-frame clonotypes and omits some of them. The repertoire consists of roughly 160,000 clones, with almost 85% occurring once and the leading ten covering 0.95% to 1.3%. Material: PBMCs. The receptor set was obtained from a man aged 30 to 45 in good health and CMV-seronegative.

The chain employs TRBV13 and TRBJ1-1, with TRBD1 identical over 9 bases. Germline lookup yields CDR1 PRHDT and CDR2 FYEKMQ (reference sequence). This CDR3 comprises 14 residues. V was clipped by 5 bases and J by 5 bases; unmatched bases: 6. The CDR3 loop is CASSTTGGRTEAFF. The CDR3 nucleotides are TGTGCCAGCAGCACAACAGGGGGCAGGACTGAAGCTTTCTTT. The full variable domain, rest sourced from reference TRBV13 and TRBJ1-1, is AAGVIQSPRHLIKEKRETATLKCYPIPRHDTVYWYQQGPGQDPQFLISFYEKMQSDKGSIPDRFSAQQFSDYHSELNMSSLELGDSALYFCASSTTGGRTEAFFGQGTRLTVV.

The genes are TRBV5-6 and TRBJ2-7; the match to TRBD1 covers 8 bases. This CDR3 has 17 residues. Germline CDR1 is SGHDT and CDR2 is YYEEEE. The ends lost 0 bases at V and 0 bases at J; junction bases unmatched: 8. The CDR3 is CASSLAFLGQGSYEQYF. CDR3 DNA sequence: TGTGCCAGCAGCTTGGCCTTCCTCGGACAGGGCTCCTACGAGCAGTACTTC.

The chain employs TRBV6-1 and TRBJ1-2; D unclear. The germline V and J ends were trimmed by 3 bases and 4 bases, with 18 bases remaining between them. This CDR3 has 16 amino acids. The germline V gene encodes CDR1 MNHNS and CDR2 SASEGT. The CDR3 loop reads CASSEGMGPGSYGYTF. As DNA, the CDR3 is TGTGCCAGCAGTGAGGGAATGGGTCCGGGGTCCTATGGCTACACCTTC.

This chain links TRBV27 with TRBJ1-5; D ambiguous. The V end was cut by 2 bases, the J end by 4 bases, with 6 bases between. Germline-derived CDR1 and CDR2 are MNHEY and SMNVEV (reference sequence). CDR3 length equals 13 residues. CDR3 in amino acids: CASSLTRNQPQHF. The CDR3, as DNA: TGTGCCAGCAGTTTAACCAGGAATCAGCCCCAGCATTTT.

On this clone: At one end the junction does not follow the germline gene, possibly because of a read error. The CDR3 loop reads CASSLAATGTKETQYF. The CDR3, as DNA: TGTGCTAGCAGCTTAGCTGCTACCGGGACAAAAGAGACCCAGTACTTC. The chain has TRBV7-7 and TRBJ2-5; D is perhaps TRBD1 (6 bases). Germline V gene lookup returns CDR1 SSHAT and CDR2 FNYEAQ (reference sequence). The CDR3 extends over 16 amino acids.

The J gene is TRBJ2-7, the V gene TRBV15, with 13 bases fitting TRBD2. From germline, CDR1 is LNHNV and CDR2 YYDKDF (reference sequence). The CDR3 runs to 13 residues. Trimming took 9 bases from V and 5 from J; bases not matched to a gene: 4. CDR3: CATGTSGTHEQYF. CDR3 nucleotides: TGTGCCACAGGGACTAGCGGGACACACGAGCAGTACTTC.

V usage is TRBV5-1 and J usage is TRBJ2-2; TRBD2 matches at 16 bases. This CDR3 has 17 amino acids. Germline V lookup: CDR1 SGHRS, CDR2 YFSETQ. Trimming took 5 bases from V and 7 from J; bases not matched to a gene: 8. The DNA of the CDR3 is TGCGCCAGCAGACCCCCGGGACTAGCGGGGGGGTTCGGGGAGCTGTTTTTT. Its protein is CASRPPGLAGGFGELFF.

This chain connects TRBV7-9 to TRBJ1-5, with 11 bases fitting TRBD1. Germline assignment: CDR1 SEHNR and CDR2 FQNEAQ (reference sequence). V shed 5 bases, J shed 5 bases, and the junction held 5 bases outside the gene matches. The CDR3 spans 15 residues. The CDR3 DNA is TGTGCCAGCAGCGCGGGACAGGGGGGTCATCAGCCCCAGCATTTT. This gives the protein CASSAGQGGHQPQHF.

The rearrangement links TRBV2 to TRBJ2-7; 8 nucleotides agree with TRBD1. From germline, CDR1 is SNHLY and CDR2 FYNNEI. CDR3 length: 12 residues. The ends lost 11 bases at V and 8 bases at J; junction bases unmatched: 11. This CDR3 reads CAARDRLLKQYF. The CDR3 nucleotides are TGTGCCGCGAGGGACAGGCTTTTGAAGCAGTACTTC.

The chain is built from TRBV29-1 and TRBJ2-5; 12 bases map to TRBD1. This CDR3 has 15 residues. CDR1 is SQVTM and CDR2 is ANQGSEA in the germline V gene. V gave up 6 bases and J gave up 4 bases; unmatched junction bases: 9. The CDR3 loop reads CSVGQGASGGETQYF. The CDR3 region has the DNA TGCAGCGTGGGACAGGGGGCCTCCGGGGGAGAGACCCAGTACTTC.

The chain recombines TRBV6-4 with TRBJ2-3; D unresolved. The CDR3 consists of 11 residues. Germline V gene sequence: CDR1 MRHNA, CDR2 SNTAGT. The ends were cut back, 7 bases at V and 1 base at J, with 3 bases in the middle. The CDR3 loop is CASTCTDTQYF. The DNA of the CDR3 is TGTGCCAGCACATGCACAGATACGCAGTATTTT.

This chain joins TRBV5-1 and TRBJ2-1; TRBD1 agrees at 9 bases. J gave up 7 bases and V 4 bases, and 15 bases lay outside the gene matches. The germline V gene encodes CDR1 SGHRS and CDR2 YFSETQ. The CDR3 is 17 residues long. DNA for the CDR3: TGCGCCAGCAGCCTCGGACCAAAACAGGGGGCCCGGAATGAGCAGTTCTTC. It codes for CASSLGPKQGARNEQFF.